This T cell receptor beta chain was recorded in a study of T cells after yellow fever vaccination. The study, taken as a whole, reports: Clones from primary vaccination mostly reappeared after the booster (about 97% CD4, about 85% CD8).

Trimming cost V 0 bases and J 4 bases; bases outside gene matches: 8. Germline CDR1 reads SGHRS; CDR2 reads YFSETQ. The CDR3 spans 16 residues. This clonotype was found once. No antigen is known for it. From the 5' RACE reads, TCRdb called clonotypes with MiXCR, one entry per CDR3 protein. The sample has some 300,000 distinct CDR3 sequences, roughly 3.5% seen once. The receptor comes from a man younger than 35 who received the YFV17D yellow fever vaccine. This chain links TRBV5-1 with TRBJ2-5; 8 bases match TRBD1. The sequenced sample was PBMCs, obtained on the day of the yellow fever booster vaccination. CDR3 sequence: CASSLGAGGGGETQYF. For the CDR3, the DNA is TGCGCCAGCAGCTTGGGGGCAGGGGGCGGCGGAGAGACCCAGTACTTC.